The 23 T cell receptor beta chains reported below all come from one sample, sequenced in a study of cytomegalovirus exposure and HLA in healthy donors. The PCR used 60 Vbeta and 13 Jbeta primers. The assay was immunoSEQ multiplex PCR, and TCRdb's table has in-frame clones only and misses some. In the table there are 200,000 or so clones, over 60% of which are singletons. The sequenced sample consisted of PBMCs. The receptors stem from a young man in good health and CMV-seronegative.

The CDR3 loop is CASSQDPSSGANVLTF. In DNA, the CDR3 is TGTGCCAGCAGCCAAGATCCGTCCTCTGGGGCCAACGTCCTGACTTTC. The chain links TRBV14 to TRBJ2-6; D is undetermined. This CDR3 has 16 residues. CDR1 SGHDN and CDR2 FVKESK come from the germline V gene. Deletions cut 0 bases from V and 0 bases from J, with 6 bases between.

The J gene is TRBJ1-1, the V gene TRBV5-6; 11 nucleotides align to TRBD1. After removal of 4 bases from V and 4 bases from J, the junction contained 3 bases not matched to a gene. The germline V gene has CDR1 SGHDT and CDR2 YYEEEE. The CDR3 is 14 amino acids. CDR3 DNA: TGTGCCAGCAGCCGGGGGACAGGGGGCACTGAAGCTTTCTTT. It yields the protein CASSRGTGGTEAFF.

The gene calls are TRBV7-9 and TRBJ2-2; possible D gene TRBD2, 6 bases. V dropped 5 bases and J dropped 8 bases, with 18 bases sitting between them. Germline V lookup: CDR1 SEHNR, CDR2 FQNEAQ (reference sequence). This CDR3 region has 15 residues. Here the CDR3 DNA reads TGTGCCAGCAGCCCCCATGCGGGGCTAGCTGGGGAGCTGTTTTTT. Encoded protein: CASSPHAGLAGELFF.

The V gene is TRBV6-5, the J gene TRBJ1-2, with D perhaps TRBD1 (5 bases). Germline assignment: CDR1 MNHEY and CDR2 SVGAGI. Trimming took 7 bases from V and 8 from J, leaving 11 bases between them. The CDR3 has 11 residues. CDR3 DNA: TGTGCCAGCATGGACATAAAGGGCTACACCTTC. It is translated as CASMDIKGYTF.

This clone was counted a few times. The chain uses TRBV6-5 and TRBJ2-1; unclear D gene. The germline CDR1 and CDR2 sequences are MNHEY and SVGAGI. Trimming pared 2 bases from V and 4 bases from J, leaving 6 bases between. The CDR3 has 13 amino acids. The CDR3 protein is CASSYSIYNEQFF. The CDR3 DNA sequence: TGTGCCAGCAGTTACAGCATTTACAATGAGCAGTTCTTC.

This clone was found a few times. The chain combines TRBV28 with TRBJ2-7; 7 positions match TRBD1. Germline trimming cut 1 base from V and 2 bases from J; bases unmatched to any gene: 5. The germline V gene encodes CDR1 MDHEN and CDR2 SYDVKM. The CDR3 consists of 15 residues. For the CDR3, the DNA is TGTGCCAGCAGTTTATACATACAGGGGACCTACGAGCAGTACTTC. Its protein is CASSLYIQGTYEQYF.

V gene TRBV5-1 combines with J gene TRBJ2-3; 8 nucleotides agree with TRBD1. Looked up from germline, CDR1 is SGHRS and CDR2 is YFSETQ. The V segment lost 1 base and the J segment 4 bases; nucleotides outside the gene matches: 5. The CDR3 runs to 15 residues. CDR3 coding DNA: TGCGCCAGCAGCTTGTTACAGGGGGGAGCAGATACGCAGTATTTT. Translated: CASSLLQGGADTQYF.

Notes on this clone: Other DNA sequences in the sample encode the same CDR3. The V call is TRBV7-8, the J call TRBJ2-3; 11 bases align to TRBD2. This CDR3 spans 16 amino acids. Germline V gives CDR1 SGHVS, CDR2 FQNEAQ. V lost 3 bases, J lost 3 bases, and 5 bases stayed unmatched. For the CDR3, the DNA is TGTGCCAGCAGCTTGGGAGTAGCGGGAGGGACAGATACGCAGTATTTT. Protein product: CASSLGVAGGTDTQYF.

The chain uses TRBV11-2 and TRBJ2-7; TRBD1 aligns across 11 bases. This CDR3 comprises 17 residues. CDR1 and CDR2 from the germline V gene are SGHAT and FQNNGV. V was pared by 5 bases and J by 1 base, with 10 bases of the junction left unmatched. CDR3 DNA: TGTGCCAGCAGCCCGACCTCCGGGACAGGGGGTTCCTACGAGCAGTACTTC. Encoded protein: CASSPTSGTGGSYEQYF. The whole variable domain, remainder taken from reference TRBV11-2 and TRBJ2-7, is EAGVAQSPRYKIIEKRQSVAFWCNPISGHATLYWYQQILGQGPKLLIQFQNNGVVDDSQLPKDRFSAERLKGVDSTLKIQPAKLEDSAVYLCASSPTSGTGGSYEQYFGPGTRLTVT.

The DNA of the CDR3 is TGTGCCAGCAGCTTAGAAGCCTTCTATGGCTACACCTTC. It specifies CASSLEAFYGYTF. V and J are TRBV7-2 and TRBJ1-2; D remains unclear. This CDR3 contains 13 residues. Trimming removed 1 base from V and 4 bases from J, with 7 bases in between. CDR1 is SGHTA and CDR2 is FQGNSA in the germline V gene.

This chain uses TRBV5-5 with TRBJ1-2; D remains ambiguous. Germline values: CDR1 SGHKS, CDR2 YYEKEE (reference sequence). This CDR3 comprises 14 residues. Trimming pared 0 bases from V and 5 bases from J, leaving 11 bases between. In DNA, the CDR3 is TGTGCCAGCAGCTTGGTTGCGTCTCGGTATGGCTACACCTTC. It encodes CASSLVASRYGYTF. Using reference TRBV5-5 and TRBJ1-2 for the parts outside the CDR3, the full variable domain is DAGVTQSPTHLIKTRGQQVTLRCSPISGHKSVSWYQQVLGQGPQFIFQYYEKEERGRGNFPDRFSARQFPNYSSELNVNALLLGDSALYLCASSLVASRYGYTFGSGTRLTVV.

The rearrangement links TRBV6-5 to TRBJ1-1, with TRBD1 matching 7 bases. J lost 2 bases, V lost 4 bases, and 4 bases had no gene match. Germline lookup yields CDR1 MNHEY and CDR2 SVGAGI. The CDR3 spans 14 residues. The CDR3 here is CASSWAGGNTEAFF. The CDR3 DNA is TGTGCCAGCAGTTGGGCAGGGGGTAACACTGAAGCTTTCTTT.

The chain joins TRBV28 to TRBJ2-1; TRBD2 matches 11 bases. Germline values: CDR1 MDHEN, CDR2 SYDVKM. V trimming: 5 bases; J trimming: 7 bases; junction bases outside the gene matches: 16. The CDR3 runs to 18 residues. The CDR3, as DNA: TGTGCCAGCAGTGAACTAGCGGGAGCCATCGGGGGGGGTAATGAGCAGTTCTTC. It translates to CASSELAGAIGGGNEQFF.

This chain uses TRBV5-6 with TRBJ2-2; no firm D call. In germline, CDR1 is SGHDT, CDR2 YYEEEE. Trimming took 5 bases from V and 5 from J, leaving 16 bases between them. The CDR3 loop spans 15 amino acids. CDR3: CASSPNSRWTGELFF. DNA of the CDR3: TGTGCCAGCAGTCCGAACAGTAGGTGGACCGGGGAGCTGTTTTTT.

CDR3 sequence (DNA): TGTGCCAGCAGCTTGGCCACGGAAAACATTCAGTACTTC. Amino acid sequence: CASSLATENIQYF. The rearrangement uses TRBV5-4 and TRBJ2-4; unclear D gene. Per the germline V gene, CDR1 is SGHNT and CDR2 is YYREEE (reference sequence). This CDR3 spans 13 amino acids. V lost 0 bases, J lost 5 bases, and 6 bases lay in between.

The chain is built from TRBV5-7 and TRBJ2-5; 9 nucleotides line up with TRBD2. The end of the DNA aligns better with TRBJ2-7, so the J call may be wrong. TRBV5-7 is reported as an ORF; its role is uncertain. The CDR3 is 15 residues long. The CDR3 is CASSLAGLASNEQYF. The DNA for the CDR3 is TGTGCCAGCAGCTTGGCGGGACTAGCTTCGAACGAGCAGTACTTC.

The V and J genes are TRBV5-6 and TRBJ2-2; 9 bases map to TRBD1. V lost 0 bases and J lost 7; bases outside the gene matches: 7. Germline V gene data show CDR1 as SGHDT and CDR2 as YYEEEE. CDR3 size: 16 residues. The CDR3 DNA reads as TGTGCCAGCAGCTTGGACAGGGGGCGCACGGGCGGGGAGCTGTTTTTT. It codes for CASSLDRGRTGGELFF.

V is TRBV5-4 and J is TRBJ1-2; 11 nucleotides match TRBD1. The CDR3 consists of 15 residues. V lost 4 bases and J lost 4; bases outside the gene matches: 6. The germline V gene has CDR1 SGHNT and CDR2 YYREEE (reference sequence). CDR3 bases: TGTGCCAGCAGCCGGACAGGGGGCGCGGGCTATGGCTACACCTTC. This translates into CASSRTGGAGYGYTF. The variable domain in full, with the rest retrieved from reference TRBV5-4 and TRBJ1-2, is ETGVTQSPTHLIKTRGQQVTLRCSSQSGHNTVSWYQQALGQGPQFIFQYYREEENGRGNFPPRFSGLQFPNYSSELNVNALELDDSALYLCASSRTGGAGYGYTFGSGTRLTVV.

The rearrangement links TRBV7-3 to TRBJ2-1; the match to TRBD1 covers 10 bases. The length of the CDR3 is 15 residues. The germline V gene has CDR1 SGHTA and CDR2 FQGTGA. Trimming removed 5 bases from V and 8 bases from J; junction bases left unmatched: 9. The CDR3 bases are TGTGCCAGCAGCGCGACAGGGGGCTCTCTGGATGAGCAGTTCTTC. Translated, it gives CASSATGGSLDEQFF.

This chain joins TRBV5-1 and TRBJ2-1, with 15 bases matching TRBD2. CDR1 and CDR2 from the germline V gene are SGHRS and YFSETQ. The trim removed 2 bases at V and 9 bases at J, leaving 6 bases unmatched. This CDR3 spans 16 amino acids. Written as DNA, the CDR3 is TGCGCCAGCAGCTTCGGGACTAGCGGGGGGTTGGGTGAGCAGTTCTTC. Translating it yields CASSFGTSGGLGEQFF.

CDR3: CASRDRGLPGELFF. Here the CDR3 DNA reads TGCGCCAGCAGGGACAGGGGGCTACCCGGGGAGCTGTTTTTT. The chain couples TRBV5-1 to TRBJ2-2; 11 nucleotides agree with TRBD1. This CDR3 is built from 14 residues. The germline gives CDR1 SGHRS, CDR2 YFSETQ. Germline trimming cut 5 bases from V and 6 bases from J; bases unmatched to any gene: 3.

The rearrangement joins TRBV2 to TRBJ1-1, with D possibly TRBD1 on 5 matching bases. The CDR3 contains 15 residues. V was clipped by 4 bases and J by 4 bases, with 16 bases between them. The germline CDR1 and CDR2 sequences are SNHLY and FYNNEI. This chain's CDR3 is CASSVSSVRVTEAFF. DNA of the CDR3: TGTGCCAGCAGTGTGTCGTCCGTCAGGGTCACTGAAGCTTTCTTT.

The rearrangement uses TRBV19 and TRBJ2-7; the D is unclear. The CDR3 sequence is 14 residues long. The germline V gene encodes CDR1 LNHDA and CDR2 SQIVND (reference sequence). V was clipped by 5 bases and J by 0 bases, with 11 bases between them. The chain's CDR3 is CASSSALLSYEQYF. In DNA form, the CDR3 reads TGTGCCAGTAGTTCCGCGCTCCTCTCCTACGAGCAGTACTTC.